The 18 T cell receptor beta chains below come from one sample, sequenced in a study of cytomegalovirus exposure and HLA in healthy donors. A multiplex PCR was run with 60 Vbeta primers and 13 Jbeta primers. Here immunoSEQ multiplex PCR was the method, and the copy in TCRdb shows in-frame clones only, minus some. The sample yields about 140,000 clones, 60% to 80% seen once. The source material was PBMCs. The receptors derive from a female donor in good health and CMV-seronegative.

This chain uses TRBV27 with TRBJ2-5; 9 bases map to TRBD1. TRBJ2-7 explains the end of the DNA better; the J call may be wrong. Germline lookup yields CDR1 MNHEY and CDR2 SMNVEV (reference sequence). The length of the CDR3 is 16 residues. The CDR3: CASSLSGQGGSDEQYF. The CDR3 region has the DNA TGTGCCAGCAGTTTATCGGGACAGGGTGGGTCGGACGAGCAGTACTTC.

CDR3 region: CASSPHNEGGAFF. Written as DNA, the CDR3 is TGTGCCAGCAGCCCCCATAATGAGGGAGGAGCTTTCTTT. V and J are TRBV6-5 and TRBJ1-1, with D unresolved. V lost 6 bases and J lost 10, with 18 bases in between. The CDR3 is 13 residues long. Germline V gene lookup returns CDR1 MNHEY and CDR2 SVGAGI.

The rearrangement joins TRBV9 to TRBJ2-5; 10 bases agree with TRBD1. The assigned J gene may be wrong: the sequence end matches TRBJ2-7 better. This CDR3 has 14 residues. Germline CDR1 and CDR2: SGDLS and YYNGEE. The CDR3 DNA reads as TGTGCCAGCCATCCCGGGACAGGGGCCTACGAGCAGTACTTC. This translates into CASHPGTGAYEQYF.

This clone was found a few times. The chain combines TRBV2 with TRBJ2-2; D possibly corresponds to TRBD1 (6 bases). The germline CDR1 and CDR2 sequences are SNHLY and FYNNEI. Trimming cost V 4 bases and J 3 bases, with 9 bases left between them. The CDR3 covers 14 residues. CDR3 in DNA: TGTGCCAGCAGTGTCAACAGGGACACCGGGGAGCTGTTTTTT. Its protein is CASSVNRDTGELFF.

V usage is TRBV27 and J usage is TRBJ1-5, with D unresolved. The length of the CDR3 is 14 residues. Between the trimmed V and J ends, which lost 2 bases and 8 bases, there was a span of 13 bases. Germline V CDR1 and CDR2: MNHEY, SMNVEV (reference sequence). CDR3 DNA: TGTGCCAGCAGTTTAATTGGGCAGGATGAGCCCCAGCATTTT. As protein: CASSLIGQDEPQHF.

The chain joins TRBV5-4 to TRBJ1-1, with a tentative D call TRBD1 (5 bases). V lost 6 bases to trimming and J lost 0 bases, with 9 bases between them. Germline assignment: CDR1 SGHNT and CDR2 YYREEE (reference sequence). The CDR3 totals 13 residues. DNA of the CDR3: TGTGCCAGCACCCCAGGGTTGAACACTGAAGCTTTCTTT. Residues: CASTPGLNTEAFF. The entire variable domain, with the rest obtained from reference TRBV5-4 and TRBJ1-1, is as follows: ETGVTQSPTHLIKTRGQQVTLRCSSQSGHNTVSWYQQALGQGPQFIFQYYREEENGRGNFPPRFSGLQFPNYSSELNVNALELDDSALYLCASTPGLNTEAFFGQGTRLTVV.

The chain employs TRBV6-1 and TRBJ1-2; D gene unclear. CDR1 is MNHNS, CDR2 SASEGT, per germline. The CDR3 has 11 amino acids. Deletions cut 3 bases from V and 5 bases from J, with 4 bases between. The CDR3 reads CASSDIYGYTF. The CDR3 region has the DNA TGTGCCAGCAGTGATATTTATGGCTACACCTTC.

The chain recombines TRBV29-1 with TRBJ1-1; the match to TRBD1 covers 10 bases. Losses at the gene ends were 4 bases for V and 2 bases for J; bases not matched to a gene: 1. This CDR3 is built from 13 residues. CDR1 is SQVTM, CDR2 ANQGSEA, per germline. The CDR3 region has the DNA TGCAGCGTTGGACAGGGGGCAAACACTGAAGCTTTCTTT. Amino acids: CSVGQGANTEAFF. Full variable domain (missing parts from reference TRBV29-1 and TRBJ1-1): SAVISQKPSRDICQRGTSLTIQCQVDSQVTMMFWYRQQPGQSLTLIATANQGSEATYESGFVIDKFPISRPNLTFSTLTVSNMSPEDSSIYLCSVGQGANTEAFFGQGTRLTVV.

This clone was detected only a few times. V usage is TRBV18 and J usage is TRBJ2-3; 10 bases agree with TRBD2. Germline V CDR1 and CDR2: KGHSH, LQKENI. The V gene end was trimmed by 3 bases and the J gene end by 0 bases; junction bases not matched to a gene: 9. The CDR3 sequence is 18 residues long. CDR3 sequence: CASSPFMTSGSSTDTQYF. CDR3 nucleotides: TGTGCCAGCTCACCTTTTATGACTAGCGGGTCTAGCACAGATACGCAGTATTTT.

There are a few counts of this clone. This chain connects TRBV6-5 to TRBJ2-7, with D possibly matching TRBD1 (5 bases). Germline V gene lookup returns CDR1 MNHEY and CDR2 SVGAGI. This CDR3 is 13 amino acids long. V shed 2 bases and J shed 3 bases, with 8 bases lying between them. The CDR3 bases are TGTGCCAGCAGTTACCGCGACAGCTACGAGCAGTACTTC. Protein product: CASSYRDSYEQYF.

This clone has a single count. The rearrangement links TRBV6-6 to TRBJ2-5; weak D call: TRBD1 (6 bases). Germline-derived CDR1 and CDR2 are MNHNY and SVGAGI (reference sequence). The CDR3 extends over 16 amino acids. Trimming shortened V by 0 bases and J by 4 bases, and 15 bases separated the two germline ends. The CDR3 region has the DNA TGTGCCAGCAGTTACTCGGCTCAGGGACAAGGAGAGACCCAGTACTTC. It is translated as CASSYSAQGQGETQYF.

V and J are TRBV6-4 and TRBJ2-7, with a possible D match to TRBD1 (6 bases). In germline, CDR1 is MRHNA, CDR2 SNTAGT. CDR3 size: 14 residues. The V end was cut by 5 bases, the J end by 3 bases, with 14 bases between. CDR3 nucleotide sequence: TGTGCCAGCAGTACCTTACAGGGCCGCTACGAGCAGTACTTC. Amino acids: CASSTLQGRYEQYF.

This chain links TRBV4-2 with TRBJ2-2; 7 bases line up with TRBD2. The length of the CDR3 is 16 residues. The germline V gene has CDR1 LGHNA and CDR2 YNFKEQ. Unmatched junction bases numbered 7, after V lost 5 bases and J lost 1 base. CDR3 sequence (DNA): TGTGCCAGCAGCTACCCAGCGGGACGGAACACCGGGGAGCTGTTTTTT. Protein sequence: CASSYPAGRNTGELFF.

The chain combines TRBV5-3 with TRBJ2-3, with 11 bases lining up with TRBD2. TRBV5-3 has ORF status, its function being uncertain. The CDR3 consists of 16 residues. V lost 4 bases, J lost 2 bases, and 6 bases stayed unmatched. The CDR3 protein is CARSVTSGSLTDTQYF. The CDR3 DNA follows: TGTGCCAGAAGCGTTACTAGCGGGAGTCTCACAGATACGCAGTATTTT.

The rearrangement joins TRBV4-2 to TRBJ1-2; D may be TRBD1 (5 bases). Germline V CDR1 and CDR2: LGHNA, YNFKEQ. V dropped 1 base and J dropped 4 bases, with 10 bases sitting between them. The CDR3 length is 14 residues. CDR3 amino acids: CASSQVDNSYGYTF. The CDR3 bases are TGTGCCAGCAGCCAAGTGGACAATTCCTATGGCTACACCTTC.

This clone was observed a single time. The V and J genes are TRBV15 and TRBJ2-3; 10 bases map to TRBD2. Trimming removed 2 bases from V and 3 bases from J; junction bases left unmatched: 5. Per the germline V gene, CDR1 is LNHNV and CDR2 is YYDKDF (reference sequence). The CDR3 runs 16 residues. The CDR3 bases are TGTGCCACCAGCAGACAACTAGCGGGATTGACAGATACGCAGTATTTT. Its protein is CATSRQLAGLTDTQYF.

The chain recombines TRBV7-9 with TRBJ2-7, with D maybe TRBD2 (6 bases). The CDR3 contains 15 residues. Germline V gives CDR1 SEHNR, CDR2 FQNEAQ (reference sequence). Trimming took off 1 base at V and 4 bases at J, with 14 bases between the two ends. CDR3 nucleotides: TGTGCCAGCAGCTTAGGATCCTGGGGGGTATACGAGCAGTACTTC. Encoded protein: CASSLGSWGVYEQYF.

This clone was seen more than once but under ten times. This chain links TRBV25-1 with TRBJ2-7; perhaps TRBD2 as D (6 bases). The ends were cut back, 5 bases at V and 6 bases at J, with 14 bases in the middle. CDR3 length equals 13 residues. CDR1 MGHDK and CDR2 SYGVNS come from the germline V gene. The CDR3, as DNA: TGTGCCAGCAGTCCCCTCGGGGGTGGCGAGCAGTACTTC. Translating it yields CASSPLGGGEQYF.